This TCR beta chain came from a study of blood T cell repertoires in COVID-19 (dated by TCRdb to about 2020). Context from the whole study: Samples covering the acute and convalescent phases of COVID-19 were provided by collaborators in the United States, Italy and Spain. The material from the prospective study consisted of cDNA or gDNA derived from T cells, B-cell-depleted T cells, or PBMCs. The dataset comprised deeply sampled blood TCRbeta repertoires from subjects exposed to, actively infected with, or recovered from COVID-19. A freely available public database, intended as a resource for researchers studying the immune response to SARS-CoV-2, is where the repertoires were released. The samples were drawn from two sources: the first 160 participants of the ongoing ImmuneRACE study, and 1,000 to 1,500 subjects contributed by 6 global collaborators. Nearly every sample came with metadata listing a de-identified subject ID, COVID-19 status, age in years and sex. Where HLA class I and class II types were available, the types were taken from metadata supplied by the sample provider, not from assay-based typing. What the research found in general, with its limitations: The quantity of clinical and demographic metadata differed by source and by participant and was supplied without curation.

Sequences ENHRY (CDR1) and SYGVKD (CDR2) are obtained from the germline V gene. The CDR3 goes from the cysteine to the phenylalanine over 14 residues. Only the CDR3 portion is preserved as DNA: 42 bases, with reading frame beginning at the first base. Relative to germline, V is 2 bases shorter and J is 3 bases shorter, with 10 bases between their ends. TCRbeta CDR3 regions were amplified from genomic DNA by means of the immunoSEQ Assay, a bias-controlled multiplex PCR. The original methods were these. The number of nucleated cells in each sample was estimated from the amplification of reference gene primers within the assay. To quantify the absolute abundance of each unique TCRbeta CDR3 rearrangement, sequence reads were collapsed and filtered. For each sample, productive Simpson clonality was calculated by taking the square root of Simpson's diversity index across productive rearrangements. Not all clones reach the TCRdb copy of this immuneACCESS table, which keeps in-frame sequences only. Checked studies attribute under half of the gap to unresolved V genes and leave the rest unexplained. The DNA gave D and trimming, while V, J and clone size come from that table. The sample table lists 150,000 to 200,000 clones, around 86% of them with a count of one. Jointly, the top ten make up roughly 6.7% of the sample.

Whole blood was collected in K2EDTA tubes by collaborating institutions according to the institutions' own protocols. For TCRbeta analysis, collaborators shipped samples as frozen whole blood, isolated PBMCs, or DNA extracted from either of those sample types. The sample holds a few counts of this clone. It has no known antigen specificity. Within one base of it there is no much larger clone, and no base qualities were kept. The chain links TRBV10-3 with TRBJ1-2; TRBD1 could be the D gene, as 5 bases match. The sequence was obtained from a man aged 40-55 years with acute or convalescent COVID-19. The specimen sequenced was peripheral blood. The CDR3 reads as follows: CAISEDQGYYGYTF. The DNA is TGTGCCATCAGTGAGGATCAGGGATACTATGGCTACACCTTC.